This entry describes one TCR beta chain. Antigen specificity is unknown. MiXCR, run by TCRdb on the 5' RACE reads, gives a single entry per CDR3 protein. The sample gives some 300,000 distinct CDR3 sequences, just under 20% of which show up once; 20% to 25% is in the top ten. The V segment lost 6 bases and the J segment 3 bases; nucleotides outside the gene matches: 9. The CDR3 runs to 15 residues. Germline CDR1 LGHDT, CDR2 YNNKEL (reference sequence). The entry originates in a study of T-cell memory formation after mild COVID-19. Study-wide context: Largely, TCR clusters stayed within a single donor.

Study conclusions and caveats: Prior to infection, memory already included some responding clones, suggesting cross-reactive memory joined. The study found contracting CD4+ clones mainly in CM and EM and contracting CD8+ clones in EMRA. CD4+ bias marked clones expanding day 15 to 37, unlike balanced contracting clones.

V and J are TRBV3-1 and TRBJ1-1, with TRBD1 matching 8 bases. The origin of this receptor is a man aged 18 to 29 who had mild COVID-19 (a few samples of this study predate the infection). Cell type and time point are not known. Sequencing was done on a sample of PBMCs or a T cell subset sorted from them (not recorded which). This chain's CDR3 is CASSLVGQGHTEAFF. CDR3 in DNA: TGTGCCAGCAGTCTCGTTGGACAGGGACACACTGAAGCTTTCTTT.